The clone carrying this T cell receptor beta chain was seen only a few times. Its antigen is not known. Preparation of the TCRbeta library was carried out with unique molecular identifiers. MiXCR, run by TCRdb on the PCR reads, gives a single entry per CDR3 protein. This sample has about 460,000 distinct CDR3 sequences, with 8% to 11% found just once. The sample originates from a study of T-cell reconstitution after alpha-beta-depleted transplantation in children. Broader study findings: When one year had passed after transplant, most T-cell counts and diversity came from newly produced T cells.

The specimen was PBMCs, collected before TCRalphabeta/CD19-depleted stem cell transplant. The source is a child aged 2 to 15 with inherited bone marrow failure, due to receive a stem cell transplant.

In DNA, the CDR3 is TGTGCCTTAGCGGGTTCCTACAATGAGCAGTTCTTC. Its translation is CALAGSYNEQFF. The chain joins TRBV30 to TRBJ2-1; TRBD2 matches at 7 bases. CDR3 length: 12 residues. V lost 7 bases and J lost 1; bases outside the gene matches: 1. The germline gives CDR1 GTSNPN, CDR2 SVGIG (reference sequence).